Listed below are T cell receptor beta chains from one sample, sequenced in a study of T cells in Graves' hyperthyroidism and ophthalmopathy. TCRdb processed the multiplex PCR reads anew with MiXCR; each CDR3 protein has one entry. The sample consists of a few hundred thousand distinct CDR3 sequences, roughly 17% of them appearing once. Sequencing input: blood. The receptors originated from a woman in her forties or fifties with Graves' hyperthyroidism. CDR3s include the opening cysteine and the closing phenylalanine or tryptophan. Fields, in order: V gene, J gene, D gene, CDR3 protein. The D gene is left open where the match is weak.

TRBV20-1,TRBJ1-1,-,CSARDPGGNTEAFF
TRBV20-1,TRBJ1-1,-,CSASRAGGTEAFF
TRBV29-1,TRBJ1-2,-,CSAGANYGYTF
TRBV19,TRBJ1-2,-,CASSIGGDYGYTF
TRBV27,TRBJ2-1,-,CASSFDLARNEQFF
TRBV3-1,TRBJ2-7,-,CASSQDLLPTYEQHF
TRBV20-1,TRBJ1-4,TRBD1,CSAREANRGTTNEKLFF
TRBV2,TRBJ1-4,-,CASRVDIEKLFF
TRBV2,TRBJ1-1,-,CASSDTGRDTEAFF
TRBV3-1,TRBJ2-3,-,CASSQDLAVLTDTQYF
TRBV7-2,TRBJ2-3,-,CASSLGGAVWGDTQYF
TRBV20-1,TRBJ1-5,-,CSARGGILNQPQHF
TRBV2,TRBJ2-3,-,CASSEDAGASTDTQYF
TRBV7-3,TRBJ2-5,TRBD2,CASSLAGGPSETQYF
TRBV24-1,TRBJ1-2,-,CATSDETAYGYTF
TRBV27,TRBJ1-2,TRBD1,CASSARTGGAHGYTF
TRBV5-1,TRBJ1-3,-,CASSLTASSGNTIYF
TRBV5-1,TRBJ1-2,-,CASSTGPGAEGYTF
TRBV30,TRBJ2-3,-,CAWSGGTSTDTQYF
TRBV7-9,TRBJ2-5,TRBD2,CASSSTAGAETQYF
TRBV6-1,TRBJ2-2,-,CASIGSLRTGELFF
TRBV7-8,TRBJ1-1,-,CASSLESRNTEAFF
TRBV12-3/TRBV12-4,TRBJ1-1,TRBD1,CASSLEYRGRIGTEAFF
TRBV18,TRBJ2-1,TRBD2,CASSPTGLAGGYNEQFF
TRBV5-6,TRBJ2-3,-,CASSFTRGVLDTQYF
TRBV12-3/TRBV12-4,TRBJ1-1,-,CASSQQQNTEAFF
TRBV28,TRBJ1-4,TRBD1,CASSSGGEGEKLFF
TRBV18,TRBJ2-1,TRBD1,CASSPPLDRDSNNEQFF
TRBV3-1,TRBJ2-1,-,CASSQDGMPPSYNEQFF
TRBV25-1,TRBJ2-3,-,CASSEYRNTDTQYF
TRBV6-2/TRBV6-3,TRBJ2-5,TRBD2,CASSRKGLVHF
TRBV2,TRBJ2-1,TRBD2,CASRGLAGDGNEQFF
TRBV25-1,TRBJ2-1,TRBD2,CASSLSPSGTSGSSNEQFF
TRBV20-1,TRBJ2-7,-,CSASERSAYEQYF
TRBV2,TRBJ1-1,-,CASSEGRGSTEAFF
TRBV12-3/TRBV12-4,TRBJ1-3,TRBD1,CASRADRGGNTIYF
TRBV5-1,TRBJ1-1,TRBD1,CASSSGQGAKGTEAFF
TRBV20-1,TRBJ2-1,TRBD2,CSARGLAGGNEQFF
TRBV11-2,TRBJ2-3,-,CASSLVAGHTQYF
TRBV18,TRBJ1-5,-,CASSPDVGNQPQHF
TRBV7-3,TRBJ2-1,-,CASSLAAPHTNNEQFF
TRBV20-1,TRBJ2-4,TRBD2,CSASPRLAGGPQDIQYF
TRBV2,TRBJ2-7,-,CASSGYEQYF
TRBV30,TRBJ1-5,-,CAWSVDRTPYSNQPQHF
TRBV18,TRBJ1-2,-,CASSPFSGRENYGYTF
TRBV12-3/TRBV12-4,TRBJ1-1,-,CASSLKGHTEAFF
TRBV19,TRBJ1-2,-,CASSKVFGYGYTF
TRBV10-3,TRBJ1-2,-,CAIAPGQANYGYTF
TRBV29-1,TRBJ2-7,TRBD2,CSVASGRAGYEQYF
TRBV11-3,TRBJ2-5,TRBD2,CASSGSGTETQYF
TRBV29-1,TRBJ2-1,-,CSVEELPSGSNYNEQFF
TRBV24-1,TRBJ1-1,TRBD1,CATRDREGNTEAFF
TRBV20-1,TRBJ1-1,TRBD1,CSAGTGLNTEAFF
TRBV30,TRBJ2-1,TRBD2,CAWRATSGRNEQFF